This T cell receptor (beta chain) originates from a study of blood T cell repertoires in COVID-19. Whole-study context: COVID-19 samples collected from the United States, Italy and Spain covered acute and convalescent phases. The analysed material was cDNA or gDNA that came from T cells, B-cell-depleted T cells, or PBMCs.

This clone was detected only once. In the original workflow: Amplification from reference gene primers served as the basis for estimated nucleated cell counts. Profiling relied on immunoSEQ multiplex PCR, and the TCRdb table lists in-frame clones only, not all of them. For V, J and clone size, that table is used; D and trimming come from the DNA. The repertoire has 200,000 to 300,000 clones, 84% of them found once; the top ten carry more than 4%. The CDR3 is 13 residues long. Germline V gene sequence: CDR1 DFQATT, CDR2 SNEGSKA (reference sequence). V shed 3 bases and J shed 7 bases, with 15 bases lying between them.

This sequence originates from a man in his forties or fifties with acute or convalescent COVID-19. This chain connects TRBV20-1 to TRBJ2-5, with TRBD2 as a possible D gene (5 bases). The source material was peripheral blood. The CDR3 protein is CSASWGYEGTQYF. The CDR3 DNA is TGCAGTGCTAGTTGGGGTTATGAGGGGACCCAGTACTTC.